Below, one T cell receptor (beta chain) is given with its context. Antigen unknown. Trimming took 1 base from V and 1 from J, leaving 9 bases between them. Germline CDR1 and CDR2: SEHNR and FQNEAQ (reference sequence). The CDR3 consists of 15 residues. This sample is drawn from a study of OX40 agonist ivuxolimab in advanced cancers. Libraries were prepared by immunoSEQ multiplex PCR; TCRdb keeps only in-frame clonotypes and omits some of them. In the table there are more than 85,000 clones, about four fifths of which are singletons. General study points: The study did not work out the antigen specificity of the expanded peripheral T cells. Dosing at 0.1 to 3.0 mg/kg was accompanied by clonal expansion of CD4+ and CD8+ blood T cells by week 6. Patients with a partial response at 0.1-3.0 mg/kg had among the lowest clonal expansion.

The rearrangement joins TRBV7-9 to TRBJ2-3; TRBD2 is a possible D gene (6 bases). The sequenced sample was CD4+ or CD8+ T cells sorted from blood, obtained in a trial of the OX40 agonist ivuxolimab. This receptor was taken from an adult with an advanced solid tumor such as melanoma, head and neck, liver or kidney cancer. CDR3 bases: TGTGCCAGCAGCTTAGGTAGCGGACGCACAGATACGCAGTATTTT. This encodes CASSLGSGRTDTQYF.